The clone carrying this T cell receptor (beta chain) showed up just a few times. The antigen remains undetermined. All patients relapsed after autologous stem cell transplantation, and brentuximab vedotin exposure varied. This entry comes from a study of PD-1 blockade in classical Hodgkin lymphoma. Study findings and constraints: Newly diagnosed patients were reported to start with lower TCR diversity than healthy donors.

Repertoires were generated with immunoSEQ multiplex PCR, while TCRdb's copy carries only in-frame clones and drops some. The sample carries over 15,000 clones, around three fifths recorded once. Sequenced material: peripheral blood mononuclear cells (PBMCs), taken before the second cycle of nivolumab. This TCR was sampled from a human donor with classical Hodgkin lymphoma.

This chain's CDR3 is CASSHRGQNYNEQFF. Written as DNA, the CDR3 is TGTGCCAGCAGCCATCGCGGACAGAACTACAATGAGCAGTTCTTC. This chain connects TRBV13 to TRBJ2-1; TRBD1 is a possible D gene (6 bases). Germline lookup yields CDR1 PRHDT and CDR2 FYEKMQ (reference sequence). The CDR3 contains 15 residues. V was shortened by 5 bases and J by 3 bases, with 14 bases between the two germline ends.